This TCR beta chain was recorded in a study of cytomegalovirus exposure and HLA in healthy donors (dated by TCRdb to between 2016 and 2019). About the full investigation: In an earlier analysis of 550 to 750 of the donors, 276 Gb of sequence data and 90 million to 120 million unique TCR beta sequences from roughly 190 million T cells were reported. About 310 gigabases of sequencing data and tens of millions of unique TCR sequences were included in an early release covering around 600 HLA-typed donors. Of the roughly 400 genotyped donors, roughly 76% were placed in the genetic ancestry cluster associated with self-reported Caucasian donors. The study aimed to test whether signatures of past pathogen exposure could be identified by cataloging public T cell receptors. The study used immunosequencing to profile the T cell repertoires of 666 subjects and linked those repertoires to cytomegalovirus serostatus. Besides the first cohort of 500 to 700 subjects, a separate validation cohort made up of 120 different subjects was used. To predict cytomegalovirus infection status, the study combined high-throughput TCR immunosequencing, statistical association of individual TCRs with disease status, and machine learning. To study patterns of TCR occurrence, a later analysis re-analyzed previously published TCR beta repertoires from hundreds of donors and added high-resolution HLA genotyping. The later analysis used no new phenotypic data to find candidate immune exposures, relying instead on TCR beta sequences and their occurrence across donors. An earlier analysis of a few hundred of the donors applied high-throughput TCR beta sequencing to assess whether each TCR beta V gene segment acted as functional or pseudogenic. Donor age, sex, ethnicity and CMV serostatus were collected together with the repertoire data. A later genetic analysis used genome-wide SNP genotypes for about 65% of the 666 donors, treating that subset as a discovery cohort. All discovery cohort repertoires had been generated using a single sequencing platform. Both class I and class II loci were covered by HLA typing, at four-digit resolution. Typing coverage differed by locus: A, B, C, DRB1 and DQB1 were typed in about 629-630 donors, DQA1 in 500 to 550, DPA1 in 600 to 610, and DPB1 in 472. Because of strong linkage in the cohort, a few DR-DQ haplotypes were treated as single units for association and clustering. Among around 400 genotyped donors of the cohort, an average of approximately 230,000 unique TCR beta nucleotide sequences were sequenced per donor, roughly 18% of them non-productive. Summary of the overall study and its limitations: The authors suggested that the approach could potentially be generalized to other disease states and immunological phenotypes. Compared with equally common non-associated chains, HLA-associated TCR beta chains in a later analysis were more clonally expanded and had lower generation probabilities. In a later genetic analysis, a missense DCLRE1C variant was associated with V-gene and J-gene trimming of TCR beta chains, and the association was replicated in an independent cohort. A further reported finding was that TCR beta sequences accurately predicted the HLA-A and HLA-B alleles for most subjects in the first cohort. A later analysis found that most CMV-associated TCR beta chains appeared HLA-restricted, with HLA associations seemingly driven largely by CMV exposure. Roughly 15 rarely observed V segments, including chromosome 9 orphons, were excluded from the earlier analysis of about 600 of the donors because counts were too low. For the cohort, immune exposure information was limited to CMV serostatus. Compared with the approximately 720-donor mean, donors in an Asian-associated ancestry cluster had fewer N-insertions in productive TCRs, according to a later genetic analysis. In a later analysis, several top co-occurrence clusters were reported to appear linked to parvovirus B19, influenza, CMV and Epstein-Barr virus. The 87-base-pair reads could not distinguish some IMGT-functional V segments, including TRBV6-2 and TRBV6-3, so those segments were excluded. Linkage disequilibrium might explain the correlated functional status among segregating V segments, but an unknown experimental factor could not be ruled out. Roughly uniform sequencing depth across donors was assumed in presence/absence analyses, although this assumption may not hold. In the study, around 150 TCR beta chains were listed as associated with cytomegalovirus. In vitro tests confirmed that three of the cytomegalovirus-associated TCR beta chains recognize cytomegalovirus antigens. An earlier analysis of 450 to 750 of the donors showed that most TCR beta V segments appeared in productive rearrangements either about 87% or about 30% of the time, which broadly matched IMGT annotations. Assigning TCR associations to individual alleles was difficult when HLA alleles, especially DR and DQ, strongly co-occurred. Specific HLA alleles were associated with 15,000 to 20,000 TCR beta sequences at a false discovery rate of 0.05 in a later analysis. HLA typing was unavailable for some donors at each locus, so association tests used only the typed subset. Most TCR sequences were seen in very few donors, while some public TCRs were found in many individuals. A cluster of highly shared sequence variants was judged likely to represent a technical artifact of the sequencing pipeline. The classifier was reported to diagnose cytomegalovirus status with high specificity and sensitivity in both the original cohort and the validation cohort. A later analysis found that TCR association rates varied across HLA loci, with DRB1 alleles showing the most associated TCRs and HLA-C alleles the fewest. In this cohort, only TCR beta chains were sequenced, and detectable features were limited by the absence of alpha or paired-chain data.

In total, around 600 healthy bone marrow donors made up the cohort. Cohort members were all nominally healthy when sampled, although unrecorded immune exposures were likely present. Of the 670 or so cohort members, approximately 300 had a positive CMV serostatus and about 350 had a negative one, while no CMV serostatus was recorded for the donor. Every donor gave a peripheral blood sample, and the peripheral blood mononuclear cells from that sample were used for TCR beta sequencing. Genomic DNA extraction from the blood cell samples was performed with the Qiagen DNeasy Blood Extraction Kit. Preparation of the library involved the immunoSEQ multiplex PCR assay. For the multiplex PCR, a mixture combining 60 forward primers for TCR Vbeta segments and 13 reverse primers for TCR Jbeta segments was used. The CDR3 region of rearranged TCR beta genes was amplified from genomic DNA by a multiplex PCR assay. Amplified TCR beta libraries were sequenced as 87-base-pair reads on the Illumina HiSeq System. The study's own analysis went as follows. Across the 700 or so repertoires, a later analysis counted some 80 million unique TCR beta chains, 8.5 million to 12 million of which were shared by at least two donors. Raw reads were error-corrected and collapsed into unique sequences by a nearest-neighbor algorithm in which closely related sequences were merged to remove PCR and sequencing errors. Alignment of CDR3 sequences to IMGT reference sequences was used to assign V, D and J gene segments. For a sequence to be retained, a match of at least six nucleotides was required to both a V gene segment and a J gene segment. A rearrangement was called productive if the CDR3 had no stop codons and remained in frame with V and J, and every other rearrangement was called non-productive. Following IMGT convention, CDR3 was defined as the stretch from the second conserved V-encoded cysteine to the conserved J-encoded phenylalanine. In an earlier analysis of 550 to 650 of the donors, sequences lacking an unambiguous match to a single V gene segment were excluded. In an earlier analysis of more than 500 of the donors, a V segment was called functional when productive rearrangements were above 56.7%, and segregating when the standard deviation between donors exceeded 5%. A statistical classification framework was built to diagnose cytomegalovirus status from the catalog of TCR beta chain sequences. In a later analysis, V and J genes were assigned by comparing TCR nucleotide sequences against IMGT/GENE-DB human TR gene sequences. The TCRdist pipeline was used in a later analysis to assign CDR3 sequences and most-parsimonious VDJ recombination scenarios. In a later analysis, each TCR beta chain was defined by its CDR3 amino acid sequence together with its V-gene family, and reads without a unique V-gene family were excluded. A later analysis removed nearly 600 highly shared, low-generation-probability nucleotide sequences to deal with suspected cross-contamination and a sequencing artifact. A later analysis calculated a clonal expansion index for each public chain from normalized within-repertoire ranks of inferred template counts. A later analysis computed generation probabilities with a VDJ recombination model fitted to out-of-frame rearrangements, and checked the results against IGoR. In a later analysis, hypergeometric tests were used to score TCR-TCR, TCR-HLA and TCR-CMV co-occurrence, with a repertoire-size bias correction applied to TCR pairs. A later analysis estimated false discovery rates by permuting HLA or CMV assignments 20 times. In a later analysis, co-occurring TCRs were grouped using DBSCAN, with TCRdist sequence similarity added in when clustering inside HLA-allele-positive subsets. Co-occurrence clustering excluded repertoires with fewer than 30,000 or more than 120,000 public chains, plus five with anomalous nucleotide sharing. The table comes from immuneACCESS by way of TCRdb, which keeps in-frame sequences with V and J called. Part of the clones is missing from these tables; in studies checked, under half for an unresolved V gene and the rest for unknown reasons. V and J calls and clone size follow that table, whereas D and trimming were derived from the DNA. Recorded for this sample are around 100,000 clones; around 68% of them occurred a single time. 4.8% of the sample lies in the top ten.

To note about this clone: The clone's antigen remains unknown. No base-level quality is on record; no much larger clone is a single base apart.

Reading the germline V gene gives CDR1 MNHEY and CDR2 SVGAGI. From the cysteine up to the phenylalanine, the CDR3 has a length of 15 residues. CDR3 DNA only is kept here, 45 bases in frame from base 1. V is cut back by 6 bases and J by 4 bases, with 6 bases in the junction unmatched. The sample consisted of PBMCs. The clonotype was recovered from a human donor in good health. The chain uses TRBV6-5 and TRBJ2-2; a stretch of 9 junction bases matches TRBD1. The DNA is as follows: TGTGCCAGCAGCGGGGACAGGGTTGTCACCGGGGAGCTGTTTTTT. Its coded protein is CASSGDRVVTGELFF.